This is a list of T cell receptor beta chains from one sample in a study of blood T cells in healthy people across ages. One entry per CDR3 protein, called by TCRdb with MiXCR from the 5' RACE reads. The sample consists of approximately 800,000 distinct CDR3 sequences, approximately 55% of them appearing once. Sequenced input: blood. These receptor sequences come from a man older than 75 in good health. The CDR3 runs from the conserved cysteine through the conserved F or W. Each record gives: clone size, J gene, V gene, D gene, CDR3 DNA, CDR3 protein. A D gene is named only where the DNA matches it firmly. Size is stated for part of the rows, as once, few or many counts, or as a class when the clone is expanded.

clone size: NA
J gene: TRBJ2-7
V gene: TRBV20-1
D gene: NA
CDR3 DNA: TGCAGTGCTAGGGGCTCTACCTACGAGCAGTACTTC
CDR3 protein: CSARGSTYEQYF

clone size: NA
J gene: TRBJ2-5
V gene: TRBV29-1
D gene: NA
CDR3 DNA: TGCAGCGTGAGAGGGAGAAGCCTAGAGACCCAGTACTTC
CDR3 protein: CSVRGRSLETQYF

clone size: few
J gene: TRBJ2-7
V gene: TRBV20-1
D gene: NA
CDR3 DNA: TGCAGTGCTAGCGGAGGGAGAGGTTACGAGCAGTACTTC
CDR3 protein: CSASGGRGYEQYF

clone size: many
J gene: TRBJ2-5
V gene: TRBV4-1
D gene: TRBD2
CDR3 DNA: TGCGCCAGCAGCCAAGAAGCCTTTAGCGGGAGAGCGCGAGAGACCCAGTACTTC
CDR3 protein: CASSQEAFSGRARETQYF

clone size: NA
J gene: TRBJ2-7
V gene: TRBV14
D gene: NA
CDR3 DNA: TGTGCCAGCAGCCAACGCCGAAGCTCCTACGAGCAGTACTTC
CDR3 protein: CASSQRRSSYEQYF

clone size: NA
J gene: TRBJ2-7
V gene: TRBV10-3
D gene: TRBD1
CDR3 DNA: TGTGCCACCGCACGGGACAGGACATACAGTGAGCAGTACTTC
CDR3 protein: CATARDRTYSEQYF

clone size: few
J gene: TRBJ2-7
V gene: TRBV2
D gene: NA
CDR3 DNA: TGTGCCAGCAGTGAAGCTTTGGCAGGGTTCTACGAGCAGTACTTC
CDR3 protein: CASSEALAGFYEQYF

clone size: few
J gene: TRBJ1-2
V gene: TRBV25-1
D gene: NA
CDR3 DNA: TGTGCCAGCAGTGACCGGAAGACTGGTATGGGCTACACCTTC
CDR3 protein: CASSDRKTGMGYTF

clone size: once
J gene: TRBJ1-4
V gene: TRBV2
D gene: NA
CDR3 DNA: TGTGCCAGCGGGGGCACGGGGGGACGAGAAAAACTGTTTTTT
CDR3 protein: CASGGTGGREKLFF

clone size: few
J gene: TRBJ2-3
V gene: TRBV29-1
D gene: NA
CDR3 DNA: TGCAGCGCCCTTTACCCCACAGATACGCAGTATTTT
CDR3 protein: CSALYPTDTQYF

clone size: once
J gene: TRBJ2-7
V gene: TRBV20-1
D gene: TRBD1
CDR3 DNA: TGCAGTGCTAGGGACAGGGGTTGGGTGGGCGAGCAGTACTTC
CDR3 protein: CSARDRGWVGEQYF

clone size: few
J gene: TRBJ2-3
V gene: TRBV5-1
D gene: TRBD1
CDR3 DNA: TGCGCCAGCAGCCGCAAGTCAACAGGGGGTCGGACAGATACGCAGTATTTT
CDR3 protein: CASSRKSTGGRTDTQYF

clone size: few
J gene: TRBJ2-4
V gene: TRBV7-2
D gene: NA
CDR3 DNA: TGTGCCAGCAGCCTCGACCCCAGTGAAAACATTCAGTACTTC
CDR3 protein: CASSLDPSENIQYF

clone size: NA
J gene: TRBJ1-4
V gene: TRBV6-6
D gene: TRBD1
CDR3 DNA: TGTGCCAGCAGTTCCGGGACAGGGGATGGGAAACTGTTTTTT
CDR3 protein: CASSSGTGDGKLFF

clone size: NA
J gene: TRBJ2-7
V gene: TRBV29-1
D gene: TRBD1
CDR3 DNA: TGCAGCGTCCAGACAGGGAGCTCCTACGAGCAGTACTTC
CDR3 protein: CSVQTGSSYEQYF

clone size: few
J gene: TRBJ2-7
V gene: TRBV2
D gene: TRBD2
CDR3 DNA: TGTGCCAGCATGGAACGGGAGGCTGTCCACGAGCAGTACTTC
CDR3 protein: CASMEREAVHEQYF

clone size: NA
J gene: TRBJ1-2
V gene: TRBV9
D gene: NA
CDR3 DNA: TGTGCCAGCAGCGTAGGAGGGACATCCTATGGCTACACCTTC
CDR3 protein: CASSVGGTSYGYTF

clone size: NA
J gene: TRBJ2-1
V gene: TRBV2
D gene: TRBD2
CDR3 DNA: TGTGCCAGCAGTGAGGCTAGCGGGGACTACAATGAGCAGTTCTTC
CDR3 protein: CASSEASGDYNEQFF

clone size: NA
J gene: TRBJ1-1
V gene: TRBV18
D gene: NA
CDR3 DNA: TGTGCCAGCTCACCCTTGGACGAAGGGACTGAAGCTTTCTTT
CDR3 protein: CASSPLDEGTEAFF

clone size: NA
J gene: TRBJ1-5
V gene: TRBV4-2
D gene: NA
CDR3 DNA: TGTGCCAGCAGCCAAGGGGTACAGCAGCCCCAGCATTTT
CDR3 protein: CASSQGVQQPQHF

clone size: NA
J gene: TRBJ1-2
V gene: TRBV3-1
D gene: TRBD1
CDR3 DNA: TGTGCCAGCAGCCCCCCCGGACAGGGCGACTATGGCTACACCTTC
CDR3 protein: CASSPPGQGDYGYTF

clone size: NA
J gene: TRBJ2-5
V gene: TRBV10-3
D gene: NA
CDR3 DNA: TGTGCCATCAGCACGCTCGAGGGGACCGGAGTCCAAGAGACCCAGTACTTC
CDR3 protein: CAISTLEGTGVQETQYF

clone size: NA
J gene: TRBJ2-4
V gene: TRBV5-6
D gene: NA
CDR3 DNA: TGTGCCAGCAGCATTGACATGACCAAAAACATTCAGTACTTC
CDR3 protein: CASSIDMTKNIQYF